One sample yielded the 2 T cell receptor beta chains listed below, sequenced in a study of cytomegalovirus exposure and HLA in healthy donors. The PCR was carried out with 60 Vbeta primers and 13 Jbeta primers. Sequencing used immunoSEQ multiplex PCR; TCRdb keeps in-frame clones, though not all of them. The sample carries fewer than 200,000 clones, 71% recorded once. Specimen: PBMCs. These receptors all come from a girl aged 10-17 years in good health and CMV-seronegative.

V usage is TRBV6-5 and J usage is TRBJ2-7; the D is unclear. The CDR3 consists of 13 residues. Germline V gene lookup returns CDR1 MNHEY and CDR2 SVGAGI. V lost 1 base to trimming and J lost 4 bases, with 8 bases between them. The CDR3 bases are TGTGCCAGCAGTTACTTAACCGGGTACGAGCAGTACTTC. Amino acid sequence: CASSYLTGYEQYF.

The V gene is TRBV4-1, the J gene TRBJ1-6; possible D gene TRBD1, 6 bases. CDR3 size: 17 residues. Trimming pared 0 bases from V and 5 bases from J, leaving 14 bases between. The V gene's germline CDR1 is MGHRA and CDR2 YSYEKL. CDR3 protein: CASSQDEGGRNNSPLHF. As DNA, the CDR3 is TGCGCCAGCAGCCAAGATGAGGGGGGGCGCAATAATTCACCCCTCCACTTT.